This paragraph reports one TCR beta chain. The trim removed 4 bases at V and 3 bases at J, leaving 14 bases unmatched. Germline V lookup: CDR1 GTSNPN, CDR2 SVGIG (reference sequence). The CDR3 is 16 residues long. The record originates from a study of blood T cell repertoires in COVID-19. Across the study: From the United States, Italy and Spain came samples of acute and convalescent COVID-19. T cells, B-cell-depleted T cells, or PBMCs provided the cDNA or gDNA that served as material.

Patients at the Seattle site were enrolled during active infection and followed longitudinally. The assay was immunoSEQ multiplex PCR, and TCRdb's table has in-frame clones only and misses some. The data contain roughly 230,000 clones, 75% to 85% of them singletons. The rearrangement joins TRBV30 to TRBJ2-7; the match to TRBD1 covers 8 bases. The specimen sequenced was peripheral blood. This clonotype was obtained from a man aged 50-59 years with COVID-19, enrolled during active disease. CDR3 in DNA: TGTGCCTGGAACAGAAAGGCCGGACAGGGAGGCTACGAGCAGTACTTC. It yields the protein CAWNRKAGQGGYEQYF.